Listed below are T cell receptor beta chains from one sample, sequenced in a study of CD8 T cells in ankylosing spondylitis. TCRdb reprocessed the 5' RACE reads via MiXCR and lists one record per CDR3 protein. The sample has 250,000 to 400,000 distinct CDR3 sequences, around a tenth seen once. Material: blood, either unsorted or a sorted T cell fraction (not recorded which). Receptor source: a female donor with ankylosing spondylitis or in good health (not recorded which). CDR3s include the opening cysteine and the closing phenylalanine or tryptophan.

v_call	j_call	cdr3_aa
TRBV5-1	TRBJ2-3	CASSSGTGVNTDTQYF
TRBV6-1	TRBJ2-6	CASSEGAHRVSGANVLTF
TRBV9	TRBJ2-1	CASSVAVAGGSYNEQFF
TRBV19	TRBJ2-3	CASRTTGGAGTDTQYF
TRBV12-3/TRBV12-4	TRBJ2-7	CASSLNRGFSYEQYF
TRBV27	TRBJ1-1	CASSLSVTGRTEAFF
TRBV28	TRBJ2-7	CASSSQRTLSYEQYF
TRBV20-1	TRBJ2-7	CSALLPQRVSYEQYF
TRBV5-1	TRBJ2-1	CASSLVGYSYNEQFF
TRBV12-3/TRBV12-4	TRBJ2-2	CASSARDRGLSGELFF
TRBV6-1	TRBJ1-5	CASSEADRDYNQPQHF
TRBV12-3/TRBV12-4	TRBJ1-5	CASRRQGGSNQPQHF
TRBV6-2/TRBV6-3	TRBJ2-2	CASKGGRPGELFF
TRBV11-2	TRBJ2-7	CASSLDQGQAYEQYF
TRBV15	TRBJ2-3	CATSPGLAGADTQYF
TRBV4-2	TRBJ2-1	CARGPGNNEQFF
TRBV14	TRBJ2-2	CASSQVYTGELFF
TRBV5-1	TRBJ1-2	CASQRTGDYGYTF
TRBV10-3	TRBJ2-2	CAISVGQGDTGELFF
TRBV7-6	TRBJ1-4	CASSTDIGANEKLFF
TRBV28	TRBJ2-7	CASESPGGATQQYF
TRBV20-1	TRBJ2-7	CSASPRQGDEQYF
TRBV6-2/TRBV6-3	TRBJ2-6	CASSSQGRANVLTF
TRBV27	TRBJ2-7	CASSLARGGLHEQYF
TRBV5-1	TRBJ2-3	CASSLGSFTDTQYF
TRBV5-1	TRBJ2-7	CASSSTGKSLYEQYF
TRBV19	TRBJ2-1	CASSIAHEQFF
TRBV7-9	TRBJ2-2	CASSLTGAVSNTGELFF
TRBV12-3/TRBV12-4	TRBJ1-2	CASSKQGAHGYTF
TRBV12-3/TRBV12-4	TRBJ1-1	CASSFTGSWETEAFF
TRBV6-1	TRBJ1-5	CASGERGGGNQPQHF